This TCR beta chain was recovered during a study of shared clonotypes between healthy human individuals. As for the study in general: CD8 memory received one plate per donor, CD8 naive two, CD4 memory three and CD4 naive three. The study's findings and limits: Rarefaction curves obtained for sorted subsets showed sequencing incomplete despite large depth.

This clone has more than one count but fewer than ten. Its target is not known. Trimming cost V 5 bases and J 6 bases, with 11 bases left between them. The CDR3 has 12 amino acids. Germline assignment: CDR1 LNHDA and CDR2 SQIVND (reference sequence). The authors loaded roughly 200 ng DNA, 30,000 to 35,000 T cell genomes, into sorted-subset replicate PCRs. In the authors' workflow: Junction-only sequences produced by ImmunoSEQ had no quality scores, so filtering differed. Using immunoSEQ multiplex PCR, the repertoire was profiled, and TCRdb retains in-frame clones only, with some absent. That table is the source of V, J and clone size, and D and trimming were worked out from the DNA. The top ten hold 0.95% to 1.5% of the sample, which has over 1.4 million clones, roughly 97% seen once.

The sequencing input was naive CD4+ T cells sorted from blood. Stated subset: CD45RA+ positively selected. The sequence was collected from a man younger than 45 in good health. V and J are TRBV19 and TRBJ2-7; D unresolved. CDR3 sequence reads: CASSPRGVEQYF. The CDR3 DNA reads TGTGCCAGTAGTCCTCGTGGAGTCGAGCAGTACTTC.